Shown below are 22 T cell receptor beta chains from a single sample sequenced in a study of radiotherapy plus CTLA-4 blockade in lung cancer. Data came from immunoSEQ multiplex PCR; TCRdb stores just in-frame clones and leaves some out. Of about 49,000 clones detected, 70% to 90% appear once; the ten largest clones hold roughly a quarter. Here the sequenced sample was peripheral blood, taken from a patient treated with radiotherapy plus ipilimumab. All receptors derive from a human donor with non-small cell lung cancer whose response to radiotherapy plus ipilimumab could not be evaluated.

The chain links TRBV7-2 to TRBJ2-1; TRBD2 aligns across 8 bases. CDR1 is SGHTA, CDR2 FQGNSA, per germline. The CDR3 length is 15 residues. The J segment lost 3 bases and the V segment lost 2 bases, leaving 3 bases of the junction unmatched. In nucleotides, the CDR3 is TGTGCCAGCAGCTTATGGCGGGGGGACTACAATGAGCAGTTCTTC. As protein: CASSLWRGDYNEQFF.

Relative to its sample, this clone is medium-sized (0.01 to 0.1%). The chain recombines TRBV7-3 with TRBJ2-3; D is perhaps TRBD2 (5 bases). The ends were cut back, 5 bases at V and 6 bases at J, with 12 bases in the middle. The germline gives CDR1 SGHTA, CDR2 FQGTGA. This CDR3 has 13 amino acids. The CDR3 nucleotides read TGTGCCAGCAGCGCCTCACTAGGGGATACGCAGTATTTT. Translating it yields CASSASLGDTQYF.

The J gene is TRBJ1-2, the V gene TRBV5-1, with D perhaps matching TRBD1 (6 bases). V was trimmed by 4 bases and J by 5 bases, leaving 15 bases between them. Per the germline V gene, CDR1 is SGHRS and CDR2 is YFSETQ. The CDR3 runs 14 residues. The CDR3 loop is CASSKGNRVYGYTF. The CDR3, as DNA: TGCGCCAGCAGCAAGGGAAACAGGGTATATGGCTACACCTTC.

The chain carries TRBV7-3 and TRBJ2-1, with TRBD2 matching 13 bases. CDR3 size: 17 residues. Germline CDR1 SGHTA, CDR2 FQGTGA. After removal of 5 bases from V and 4 bases from J, the junction contained 8 bases not matched to a gene. CDR3 DNA: TGTGCCAGCAGCCTCTCCGGGACTAGCGGGATATACAATGAGCAGTTCTTC. This encodes CASSLSGTSGIYNEQFF.

The chain links TRBV7-9 to TRBJ2-7, with TRBD2 matching 9 bases. The CDR3 consists of 16 residues. Germline V gives CDR1 SEHNR, CDR2 FQNEAQ (reference sequence). J was trimmed by 0 bases and V by 5 bases; bases with no gene match: 8. In nucleotides, the CDR3 is TGTGCCAGCAGCACCTCAGGACTAGCGAACTCCTACGAGCAGTACTTC. Amino acids: CASSTSGLANSYEQYF.

The V gene is TRBV7-3, the J gene TRBJ1-2; perhaps TRBD1 as D (6 bases). Trimming left V 5 bases short and J 8 bases short, with 18 bases between. There are 14 residues in the CDR3. CDR1 is SGHTA, CDR2 FQGTGA, per germline. CDR3 amino acids: CASSPSQGLGGYTF. The CDR3, as DNA: TGTGCCAGCAGCCCGAGTCAGGGGCTGGGAGGCTACACCTTC.

This clone came up once. The J gene is TRBJ2-1, the V gene TRBV19; the D gene is possibly TRBD1 (6 bases). The CDR3 contains 15 residues. CDR1 and CDR2 from the germline V gene are LNHDA and SQIVND (reference sequence). V was clipped by 4 bases and J by 5 bases, with 15 bases between them. The CDR3 coding sequence is TGTGCCAGTAGTACTACAGGGCTTGGACACAATGAGCAGTTCTTC. Amino acid sequence: CASSTTGLGHNEQFF.

Only one count was recorded for this clone. The rearrangement joins TRBV9 to TRBJ2-5, with D tentatively TRBD1 (6 bases). Trimming pared 4 bases from V and 2 bases from J, leaving 12 bases between. Germline values: CDR1 SGDLS, CDR2 YYNGEE. The CDR3 sequence is 14 residues long. CDR3 amino acids: CASSPGQFQETQYF. In DNA, the CDR3 is TGTGCCAGCAGCCCTGGACAGTTTCAAGAGACCCAGTACTTC.

The chain carries TRBV2 and TRBJ2-3; 7 bases fit TRBD2. The CDR3 is 16 residues long. V gave up 4 bases and J gave up 6 bases; unmatched junction bases: 13. CDR1 is SNHLY, CDR2 FYNNEI, per germline. In DNA, the CDR3 is TGTGCCAGCAGTGGAGTAGCGGGTCCGGTCCGGGATACGCAGTATTTT. It yields the protein CASSGVAGPVRDTQYF.

The chain couples TRBV10-3 to TRBJ1-3, with D possibly matching TRBD1 (6 bases). This CDR3 region has 14 residues. Germline V CDR1 and CDR2: ENHRY, SYGVKD. With 5 bases removed from V and 0 bases from J, the gap between germline ends came to 8 bases. Written as DNA, the CDR3 is TGTGCCATCAGTACAGGGAACTCTGGAAACACCATATATTTT. Encoded protein: CAISTGNSGNTIYF.

The CDR3 bases are TGTGCCAGCAGTTTAGATGGCGGGAGCTCCTACAATGAGCAGTTCTTC. This sequence encodes CASSLDGGSSYNEQFF. The rearrangement uses TRBV27 and TRBJ2-1; TRBD2 matches at 7 bases. The V gene end was trimmed by 2 bases and the J gene end by 0 bases; junction bases not matched to a gene: 4. The CDR3 sequence is 16 residues long. Per the germline V gene, CDR1 is MNHEY and CDR2 is SMNVEV (reference sequence).

This clone was seen more than once but under ten times. The chain combines TRBV28 with TRBJ1-2, with D unresolved. CDR3 length: 13 amino acids. Between the trimmed V and J ends, which lost 6 bases and 0 bases, there was a span of 8 bases. From germline, CDR1 is MDHEN and CDR2 SYDVKM. The CDR3 reads CASSGSSNYGYTF. In nucleotides, the CDR3 is TGTGCCAGCAGCGGTTCGTCTAACTATGGCTACACCTTC.

V gene TRBV6-1 combines with J gene TRBJ2-1; 11 positions match TRBD2. The J segment lost 3 bases and the V segment lost 4 bases, leaving 5 bases of the junction unmatched. The CDR3 extends over 16 amino acids. Germline CDR1 is MNHNS and CDR2 is SASEGT. CDR3 amino acids: CASSGGTSGDYNEQFF. The CDR3 nucleotides are TGTGCCAGCAGTGGAGGGACTAGCGGAGACTACAATGAGCAGTTCTTC.

This rearrangement joins TRBV27 to TRBJ2-1, with TRBD2 identical over 11 bases. CDR3 length: 14 amino acids. Germline V CDR1 and CDR2: MNHEY, SMNVEV (reference sequence). V dropped 4 bases and J dropped 8; count of bases not matched to a gene: 4. CDR3 sequence: CASSSLAGADEQFF. CDR3 bases: TGTGCCAGCAGTTCACTAGCGGGAGCGGATGAGCAGTTCTTC.

This clone showed up just once. The rearrangement uses TRBV7-9 and TRBJ2-3, with D possibly matching TRBD2 (6 bases). The CDR3 sequence is 13 residues long. Trimming pared 5 bases from V and 10 bases from J, leaving 16 bases between. The V gene's germline CDR1 is SEHNR and CDR2 FQNEAQ (reference sequence). The CDR3 is CASSTGTGGAQYF. The CDR3 DNA follows: TGTGCCAGCAGCACCGGGACTGGCGGGGCGCAGTATTTT.

The chain recombines TRBV5-1 with TRBJ2-7, with 8 positions matching TRBD2. The junction had 4 bases not matched to a gene; V was cut back by 8 bases and J by 0 bases. Germline-derived CDR1 and CDR2 are SGHRS and YFSETQ. The CDR3 consists of 13 residues. CDR3 DNA: TGCGCCAGTTCTGGACTAGCCTCCTACGAGCAGTACTTC. As protein: CASSGLASYEQYF.

This chain connects TRBV7-9 to TRBJ2-7, with 7 bases fitting TRBD1. V was pared by 5 bases and J by 6 bases, with 7 bases of the junction left unmatched. The CDR3 consists of 13 residues. Germline CDR1 reads SEHNR; CDR2 reads FQNEAQ (reference sequence). The CDR3 reads CASSIRQGGEQYF. In DNA, the CDR3 is TGTGCCAGCAGCATCAGACAGGGTGGCGAGCAGTACTTC. The full variable domain, with the rest looked up from reference TRBV7-9 and TRBJ2-7, is DTGVSQNPRHKITKRGQNVTFRCDPISEHNRLYWYRQTLGQGPEFLTYFQNEAQLEKSRLLSDRFSAERPKGSFSTLEIQRTEQGDSAMYLCASSIRQGGEQYFGPGTRLTVT.

This chain uses TRBV5-8 with TRBJ2-1; possible D gene TRBD2, 6 bases. Germline lookup yields CDR1 SGHTS and CDR2 YDEGEE. The V end lost 2 bases, the J end lost 2 bases, and 11 bases lay between the germline ends. The CDR3 is 15 residues long. CDR3 in amino acids: CASSLGLATYNEQFF. CDR3 in DNA: TGTGCCAGCAGCTTAGGCCTAGCGACCTACAATGAGCAGTTCTTC.

The rearrangement links TRBV30 to TRBJ2-2; TRBD2 matches 11 bases. The trim removed 0 bases at V and 5 bases at J, leaving 8 bases unmatched. The CDR3 consists of 17 residues. CDR1 and CDR2 (germline): GTSNPN, SVGIG (reference sequence). In DNA form, the CDR3 reads TGTGCCTGGAGTGTACCGTCGACTAGCGGGGATACCGGGGAGCTGTTTTTT. Protein: CAWSVPSTSGDTGELFF.

This clone was recorded once. This sequence joins TRBV6-1 and TRBJ1-2, with 7 bases fitting TRBD1. From germline, CDR1 is MNHNS and CDR2 SASEGT. The junction had 2 bases not matched to a gene; V was cut back by 5 bases and J by 2 bases. The CDR3 extends over 13 amino acids. The DNA for the CDR3 is TGTGCCAGCAGTACGGGACAGAACTATGGCTACACCTTC. Its protein is CASSTGQNYGYTF.

This clone was observed a single time. The genes are TRBV25-1 and TRBJ2-2, with D perhaps TRBD2 (7 bases). Trimming shortened V by 5 bases and J by 7 bases, and 17 bases separated the two germline ends. CDR1 is MGHDK and CDR2 is SYGVNS in the germline V gene. This CDR3 is 15 amino acids long. CDR3 in amino acids: CASSSIGGADGELFF. Written as DNA, the CDR3 is TGTGCCAGCAGTTCGATAGGGGGGGCCGACGGGGAGCTGTTTTTT. The full variable domain, in which reference TRBV25-1 and TRBJ2-2 provide the parts outside the CDR3, is EADIYQTPRYLVIGTGKKITLECSQTMGHDKMYWYQQDPGMELHLIHYSYGVNSTEKGDLSSESTVSRIRTEHFPLTLESARPSHTSQYLCASSSIGGADGELFFGEGSRLTVL.

J is TRBJ2-1 and V is TRBV12-5, with 8 bases matching TRBD2. CDR1 LGHNT and CDR2 FRNRAP come from the germline V gene. The CDR3 has 15 amino acids. V gave up 6 bases and J gave up 4 bases; unmatched junction bases: 8. DNA for the CDR3: TGTGCTAGTGGCCCAGGACTAGCTGGATACAATGAGCAGTTCTTC. Residues: CASGPGLAGYNEQFF.